This T cell receptor (beta chain) comes out of a study of Ad26.COV2.S vaccination and SARS-CoV-2 variants. Study-level findings and limits: Recipients given vaccine exceeded placebo recipients in spike-specific TCR breadth.

As for this clone: What it binds is not known.

The treatment was: over 15 received Ad26.COV2.S at low or high dose, single or two shots; roughly 5 received placebo; per-sample allocation not given. Vaccine and placebo recipients were sampled on day 63 after the first injection. The vaccine antigen was prefusion-stabilized Wuhan SARS-CoV-2 spike. Repertoires were generated with immunoSEQ multiplex PCR, while TCRdb's copy carries only in-frame clones and drops some. The sample has about 680,000 clones, 89% seen once; the top ten hold approximately 1.5%. Trimming at V came to 8 bases and at J to 4 bases, leaving 2 bases not matched to a gene. The CDR3 spans 13 residues. The germline CDR1 and CDR2 sequences are GTSNPN and SVGIG (reference sequence).

This clonotype was sampled from a person aged 18-65 years who received the Ad26.COV2.S COVID-19 vaccine or a placebo. The sample was peripheral blood, taken in a trial of Ad26.COV2.S vaccine versus placebo. The rearrangement joins TRBV30 to TRBJ2-1; 13 bases match TRBD2. CDR3 amino acids: CAGLAGAYNEQFF. CDR3 sequence (DNA): TGTGCCGGACTAGCGGGAGCGTACAATGAGCAGTTCTTC.